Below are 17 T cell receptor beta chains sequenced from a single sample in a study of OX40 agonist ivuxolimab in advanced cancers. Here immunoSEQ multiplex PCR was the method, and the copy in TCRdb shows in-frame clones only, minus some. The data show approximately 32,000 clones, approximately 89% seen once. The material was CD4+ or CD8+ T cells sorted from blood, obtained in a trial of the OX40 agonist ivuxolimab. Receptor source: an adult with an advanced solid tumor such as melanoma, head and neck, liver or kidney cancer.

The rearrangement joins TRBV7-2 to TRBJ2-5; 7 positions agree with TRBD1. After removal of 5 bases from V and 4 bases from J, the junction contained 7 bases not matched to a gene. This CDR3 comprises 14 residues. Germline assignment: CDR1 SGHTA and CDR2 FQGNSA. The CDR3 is CASSATGLGETQYF. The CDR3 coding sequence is TGTGCCAGCAGCGCGACAGGGTTGGGAGAGACCCAGTACTTC.

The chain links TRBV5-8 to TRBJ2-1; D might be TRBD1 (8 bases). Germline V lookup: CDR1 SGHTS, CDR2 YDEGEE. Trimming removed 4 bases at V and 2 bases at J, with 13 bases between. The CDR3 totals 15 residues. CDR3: CASSNRGGPYNEQFF. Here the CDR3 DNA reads TGTGCCAGCAGCAACAGGGGGGGTCCCTACAATGAGCAGTTCTTC.

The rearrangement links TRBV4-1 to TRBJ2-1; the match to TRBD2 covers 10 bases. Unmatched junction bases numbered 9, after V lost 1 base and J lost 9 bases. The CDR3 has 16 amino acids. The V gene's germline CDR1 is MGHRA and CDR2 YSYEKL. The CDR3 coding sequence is TGCGCCAGCAGCCAAGTATCCAGCGGGAGGGGGGGTGAGCAGTTCTTC. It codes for CASSQVSSGRGGEQFF.

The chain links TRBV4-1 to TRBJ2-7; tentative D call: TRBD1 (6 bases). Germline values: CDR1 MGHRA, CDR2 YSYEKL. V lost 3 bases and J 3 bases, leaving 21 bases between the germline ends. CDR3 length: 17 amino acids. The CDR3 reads CASSHGTSLRAIYEQYF. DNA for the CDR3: TGCGCCAGCAGCCACGGGACATCTTTGAGGGCAATCTACGAGCAGTACTTC.

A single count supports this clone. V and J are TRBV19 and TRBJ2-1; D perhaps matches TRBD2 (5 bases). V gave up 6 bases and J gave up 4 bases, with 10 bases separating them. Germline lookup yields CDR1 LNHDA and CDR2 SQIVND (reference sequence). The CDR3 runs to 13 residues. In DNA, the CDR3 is TGTGCCAGTAGAAACGGGGTATACAATGAGCAGTTCTTC. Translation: CASRNGVYNEQFF. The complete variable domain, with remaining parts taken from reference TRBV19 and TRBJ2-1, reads DGGITQSPKYLFRKEGQNVTLSCEQNLNHDAMYWYRQDPGQGLRLIYYSQIVNDFQKGDIAEGYSVSREKKESFPLTVTSAQKNPTAFYLCASRNGVYNEQFFGPGTRLTVL.

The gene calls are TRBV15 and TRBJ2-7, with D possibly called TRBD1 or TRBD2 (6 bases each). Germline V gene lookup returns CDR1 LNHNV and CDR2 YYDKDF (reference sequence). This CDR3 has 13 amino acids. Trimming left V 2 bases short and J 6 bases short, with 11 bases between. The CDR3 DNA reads TGTGCCACCAGCAGAACCAGGGGAGGCGAGCAGTACTTC. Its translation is CATSRTRGGEQYF.

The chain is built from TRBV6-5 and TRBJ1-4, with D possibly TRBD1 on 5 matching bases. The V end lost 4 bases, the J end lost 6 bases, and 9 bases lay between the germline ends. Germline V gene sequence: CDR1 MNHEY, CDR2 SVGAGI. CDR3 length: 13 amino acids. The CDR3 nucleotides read TGTGCCAGCAGTTTAAGGGGTTATGAAAAACTGTTTTTT. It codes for CASSLRGYEKLFF.

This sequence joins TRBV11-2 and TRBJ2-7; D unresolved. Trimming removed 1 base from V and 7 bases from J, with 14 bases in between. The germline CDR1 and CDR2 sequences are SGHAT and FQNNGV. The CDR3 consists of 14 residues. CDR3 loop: CASSLAPGLGEQYF. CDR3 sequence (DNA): TGTGCCAGCAGCTTAGCCCCCGGTCTCGGGGAGCAGTACTTC.

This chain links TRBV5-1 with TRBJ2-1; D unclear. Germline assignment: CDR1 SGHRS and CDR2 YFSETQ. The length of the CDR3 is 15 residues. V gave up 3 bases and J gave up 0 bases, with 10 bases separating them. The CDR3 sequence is CASSSITSSYNEQFF. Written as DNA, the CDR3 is TGCGCCAGCAGCTCCATCACCAGCTCCTACAATGAGCAGTTCTTC.

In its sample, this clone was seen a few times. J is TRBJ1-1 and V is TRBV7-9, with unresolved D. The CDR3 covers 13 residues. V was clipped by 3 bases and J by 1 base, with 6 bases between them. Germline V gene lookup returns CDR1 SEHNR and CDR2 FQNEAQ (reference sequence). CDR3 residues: CASSFEGNTEAFF. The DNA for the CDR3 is TGTGCCAGCAGCTTCGAAGGGAACACTGAAGCTTTCTTT.

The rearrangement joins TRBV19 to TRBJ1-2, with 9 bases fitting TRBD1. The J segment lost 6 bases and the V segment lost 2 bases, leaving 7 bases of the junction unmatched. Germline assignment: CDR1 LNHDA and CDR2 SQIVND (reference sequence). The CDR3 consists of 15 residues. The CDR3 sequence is CASSIFGQGIDGYTF. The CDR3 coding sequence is TGTGCCAGTAGTATATTCGGACAGGGGATAGATGGCTACACCTTC.

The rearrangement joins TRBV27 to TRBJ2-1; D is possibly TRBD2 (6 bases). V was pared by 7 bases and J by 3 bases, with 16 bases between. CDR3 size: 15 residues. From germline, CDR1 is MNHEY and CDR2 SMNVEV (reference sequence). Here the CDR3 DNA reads TGTGCCAGCACCTCCCCCGGGACTCACTACAATGAGCAGTTCTTC. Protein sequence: CASTSPGTHYNEQFF.

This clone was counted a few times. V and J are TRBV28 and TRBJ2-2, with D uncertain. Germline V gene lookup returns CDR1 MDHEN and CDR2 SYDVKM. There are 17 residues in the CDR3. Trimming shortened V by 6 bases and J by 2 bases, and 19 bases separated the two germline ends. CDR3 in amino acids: CASSPLSLTINTGELFF. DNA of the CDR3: TGTGCCAGCAGCCCCCTCTCTCTCACTATTAACACCGGGGAGCTGTTTTTT.

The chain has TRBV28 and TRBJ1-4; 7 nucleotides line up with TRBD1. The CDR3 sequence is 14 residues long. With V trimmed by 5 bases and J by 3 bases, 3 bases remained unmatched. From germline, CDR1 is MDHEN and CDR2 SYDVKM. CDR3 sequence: CASSQGGSNEKLFF. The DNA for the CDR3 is TGTGCCAGCAGTCAGGGGGGGTCTAATGAAAAACTGTTTTTT.

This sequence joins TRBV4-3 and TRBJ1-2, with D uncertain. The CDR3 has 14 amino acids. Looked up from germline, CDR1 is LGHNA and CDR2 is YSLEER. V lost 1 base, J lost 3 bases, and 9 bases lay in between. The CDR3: CASSQGTGDYGYTF. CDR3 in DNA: TGCGCCAGCAGCCAAGGCACCGGGGACTATGGCTACACCTTC.

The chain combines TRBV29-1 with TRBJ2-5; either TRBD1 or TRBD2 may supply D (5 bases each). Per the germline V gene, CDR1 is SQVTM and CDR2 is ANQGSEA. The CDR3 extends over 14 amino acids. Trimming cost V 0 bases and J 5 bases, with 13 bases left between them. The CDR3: CSVEDPIWGETQYF. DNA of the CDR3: TGCAGCGTTGAAGACCCCATATGGGGGGAGACCCAGTACTTC. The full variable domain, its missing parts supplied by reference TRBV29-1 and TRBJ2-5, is SAVISQKPSRDICQRGTSLTIQCQVDSQVTMMFWYRQQPGQSLTLIATANQGSEATYESGFVIDKFPISRPNLTFSTLTVSNMSPEDSSIYLCSVEDPIWGETQYFGPGTRLLVL.

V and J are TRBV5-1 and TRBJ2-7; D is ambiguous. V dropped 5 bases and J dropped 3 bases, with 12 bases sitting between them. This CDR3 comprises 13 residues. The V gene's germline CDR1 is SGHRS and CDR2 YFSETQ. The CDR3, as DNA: TGCGCCAGCAGGCTGGGGTCCCTCTACGAGCAGTACTTC. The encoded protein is CASRLGSLYEQYF.